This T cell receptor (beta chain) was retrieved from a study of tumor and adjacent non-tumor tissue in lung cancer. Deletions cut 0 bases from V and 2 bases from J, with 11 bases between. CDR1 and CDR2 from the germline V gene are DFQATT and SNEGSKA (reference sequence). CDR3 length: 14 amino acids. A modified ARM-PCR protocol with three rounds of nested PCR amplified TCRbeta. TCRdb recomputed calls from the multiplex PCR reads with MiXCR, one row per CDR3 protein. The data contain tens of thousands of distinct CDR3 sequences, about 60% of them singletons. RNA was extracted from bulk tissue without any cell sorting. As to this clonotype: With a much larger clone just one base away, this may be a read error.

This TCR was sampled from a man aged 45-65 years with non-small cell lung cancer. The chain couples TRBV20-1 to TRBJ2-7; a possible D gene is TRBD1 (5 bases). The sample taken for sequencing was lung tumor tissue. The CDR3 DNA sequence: TGCAGTGCTAGAGATCACCAGGGCCCCTACGAGCAGTACTTC. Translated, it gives CSARDHQGPYEQYF.